A single sample is the source of the 20 T cell receptor beta chains below, sequenced in a study of blood T cells in healthy people across ages. Then a second PCR, running about 6 to 12 cycles, was carried out with a sample-barcoded 5' primer and a J-beta primer mix. MiXCR, applied by TCRdb to the 5' RACE reads, yields one record per CDR3 protein. The sample carries approximately 810,000 distinct CDR3 sequences, around 34% recorded once. The specimen was blood. These receptors all stem from a man in his late teens or twenties in good health.

The count of this clonotype is one. It may be a read error: a sequence one base away is much more abundant. The V gene is TRBV4-3, the J gene TRBJ2-3, with D tentatively TRBD1 (6 bases). This CDR3 contains 15 residues. The germline CDR1 and CDR2 sequences are LGHNA and YSLEER. Here the CDR3 reads CASSQELEETGTQYF. The CDR3 nucleotides read TGCGCCAGCAGCCAAGAACTAGAGGAGACAGGTACGCAGTATTTT.

The genes are TRBV5-1 and TRBJ2-1; the D gene is possibly TRBD2 (5 bases). The germline CDR1 and CDR2 sequences are SGHRS and YFSETQ. V was cut by 2 bases and J by 0 bases, with 9 bases left in between. The CDR3 is 15 amino acids. The CDR3, as DNA: TGCGCCAGCAGCTTTCCGGGGAGCTCCTACAATGAGCAGTTCTTC. It specifies CASSFPGSSYNEQFF.

Regarding this clonotype: Being one base from a much bigger clone, this may be a read error. This sequence joins TRBV15 and TRBJ2-1; D is perhaps TRBD1 (6 bases). This CDR3 comprises 13 residues. Looked up from germline, CDR1 is LNHNV and CDR2 is YYDKDF (reference sequence). Between the trimmed V and J ends, which lost 0 bases and 10 bases, there was a span of 10 bases. In DNA, the CDR3 is TGTGCCACCAGCAGAGAACAGGGCTACGAGCAGTTCTTC. Its protein is CATSREQGYEQFF. Full variable domain (missing parts from reference TRBV15 and TRBJ2-1): DAMVIQNPRYQVTQFGKPVTLSCSQTLNHNVMYWYQQKSSQAPKLLFHYYDKDFNNEADTPDNFQSRRPNTSFCFLDIRSPGLGDTAMYLCATSREQGYEQFFGPGTRLTVL.

V is TRBV3-1 and J is TRBJ2-3; TRBD1 is a possible D gene (5 bases). The CDR3 has 17 residues. Germline V gene data show CDR1 as LGHDT and CDR2 as YNNKEL (reference sequence). Trimming removed 2 bases from V and 0 bases from J, with 15 bases in between. This CDR3 is CASSQQMGRVSTDTQYF. The CDR3 DNA reads TGTGCCAGCAGCCAACAGATGGGCAGGGTTAGCACAGATACGCAGTATTTT.

This clonotype was detected ten times or more. This chain joins TRBV7-2 and TRBJ2-3; D may match TRBD1 or TRBD2 (5 bases each). This CDR3 contains 15 residues. Germline CDR1 reads SGHTA; CDR2 reads FQGNSA. The ends were cut back, 5 bases at V and 4 bases at J, with 16 bases in the middle. CDR3 in amino acids: CASSPSLGVSDTQYF. The CDR3, as DNA: TGTGCCAGCAGCCCCAGCCTGGGGGTATCAGATACGCAGTATTTT.

The CDR3 protein is CSAPIFSGGDYNEQYF. In DNA, the CDR3 is TGCAGTGCTCCAATCTTTAGCGGGGGAGATTACAATGAGCAGTACTTC. The chain uses TRBV20-1 and TRBJ2-7, with TRBD2 identical over 9 bases. There are 16 residues in the CDR3. The J segment lost 7 bases and the V segment lost 5 bases, leaving 18 bases of the junction unmatched. The germline CDR1 and CDR2 sequences are DFQATT and SNEGSKA (reference sequence).

This clonotype was observed once. The chain has TRBV7-3 and TRBJ1-1, with D possibly matching TRBD1 (6 bases). Germline V gives CDR1 SGHTA, CDR2 FQGTGA. The CDR3 loop spans 16 amino acids. V lost 0 bases to trimming and J lost 4 bases, with 15 bases between them. DNA of the CDR3: TGTGCCAGCAGCTTAACCCCCCCGACAGGAGGCACTGAAGCTTTCTTT. Protein: CASSLTPPTGGTEAFF.

With regard to this clonotype: This may be a read error: a much more frequent sequence differs by one nucleotide. The chain couples TRBV20-1 to TRBJ2-3; 8 bases fit TRBD2. CDR1 is DFQATT, CDR2 SNEGSKA, per germline (reference sequence). The CDR3 runs to 16 residues. In nucleotides, the CDR3 is TGCAGTGCTGGAGATAGGCGCGGGGGGCATACAGATACGCAGTATTTT. Translated: CSAGDRRGGHTDTQYF.

This clonotype has just a few counts. The CDR3 loop reads CASSFQLGTSGGAAGELFF. As DNA, the CDR3 is TGTGCCAGCAGCTTTCAACTCGGGACTAGCGGGGGGGCGGCCGGGGAGCTGTTTTTT. The chain joins TRBV11-2 to TRBJ2-2, with 16 bases fitting TRBD2. CDR3 length: 19 amino acids. The germline CDR1 and CDR2 sequences are SGHAT and FQNNGV. Losses at the gene ends were 3 bases for V and 6 bases for J; bases not matched to a gene: 10.

This clonotype was observed a handful of times. The chain links TRBV5-6 to TRBJ1-2, with D unresolved. The CDR3 consists of 13 residues. V was trimmed by 4 bases and J by 6 bases, leaving 13 bases between them. Germline V gives CDR1 SGHDT, CDR2 YYEEEE. CDR3 nucleotides: TGTGCCAGCAGCCTTGGTCTAGAGGATGGCTACACCTTC. Amino acids: CASSLGLEDGYTF.

This clonotype occurred a few times. The chain employs TRBV7-9 and TRBJ1-5; 8 nucleotides match TRBD1. The CDR3 sequence is 14 residues long. Germline CDR1 is SEHNR and CDR2 is FQNEAQ (reference sequence). With V trimmed by 5 bases and J by 5 bases, 5 bases remained unmatched. Written as DNA, the CDR3 is TGTGCCAGCAGCCCTACAGGGGGACATCAGCCCCAGCATTTT. It codes for CASSPTGGHQPQHF. Drawing the rest from reference TRBV7-9 and TRBJ1-5, the complete variable domain is DTGVSQNPRHKITKRGQNVTFRCDPISEHNRLYWYRQTLGQGPEFLTYFQNEAQLEKSRLLSDRFSAERPKGSFSTLEIQRTEQGDSAMYLCASSPTGGHQPQHFGDGTRLSIL.

This clonotype was picked up a small number of times. This chain links TRBV29-1 with TRBJ1-2; TRBD1 aligns across 8 bases. V was clipped by 4 bases and J by 7 bases; unmatched bases: 8. The CDR3 runs 13 residues. Germline V gene lookup returns CDR1 SQVTM and CDR2 ANQGSEA. The CDR3 sequence is CSVGDRGGFGYTF. CDR3 bases: TGCAGCGTTGGTGACAGGGGAGGATTTGGCTACACCTTC.

The chain combines TRBV29-1 with TRBJ2-5; no definite D call. The CDR3 length is 11 residues. The V end lost 4 bases, the J end lost 11 bases, and 14 bases lay between the germline ends. The germline CDR1 and CDR2 sequences are SQVTM and ANQGSEA. CDR3: CSVARDNEQYF. The DNA of the CDR3 is TGCAGCGTTGCCCGAGACAATGAGCAGTACTTC.

This clonotype appeared a single time. V and J are TRBV6-6 and TRBJ2-1; possibly TRBD1 for D (6 bases). Trimming took 0 bases from V and 9 from J, leaving 9 bases between them. This CDR3 is built from 13 residues. Per germline, CDR1 MNHNY and CDR2 SVGAGI (reference sequence). CDR3 sequence reads: CASSYSRGREQFF. In nucleotides, the CDR3 is TGTGCCAGCAGTTACTCCAGGGGTCGTGAGCAGTTCTTC.

The table lists this clonotype with a few counts. The rearrangement joins TRBV15 to TRBJ1-4; D is uncertain. This CDR3 is 14 amino acids long. Germline V gene data show CDR1 as LNHNV and CDR2 as YYDKDF (reference sequence). With 8 bases removed from V and 7 bases from J, the gap between germline ends came to 17 bases. CDR3 in amino acids: CATSLLTGSEKLFF. The CDR3, as DNA: TGTGCCACCTCGCTTCTTACGGGAAGTGAAAAACTGTTTTTT.

There are a few counts of this clonotype. The rearrangement uses TRBV5-1 and TRBJ2-5, with TRBD1 identical over 9 bases. The DNA matches TRBJ2-7 better at its end, which makes the J call doubtful. This CDR3 spans 14 amino acids. Germline V gives CDR1 SGHRS, CDR2 YFSETQ. This CDR3 reads CASSFMTGGDEQYF. The CDR3 DNA reads as TGCGCCAGCAGCTTTATGACAGGGGGTGACGAGCAGTACTTC.

This clonotype was observed a few times. The chain links TRBV4-2 to TRBJ2-3; D is undetermined. This CDR3 is 13 amino acids long. Trimming shortened V by 0 bases and J by 4 bases, and 5 bases separated the two germline ends. Germline CDR1 is LGHNA and CDR2 is YNFKEQ. The CDR3 coding sequence is TGTGCCAGCAGCCAAGATTTTCCAGATACGCAGTATTTT. Translation: CASSQDFPDTQYF.

This clonotype was counted a few times. This chain joins TRBV11-3 and TRBJ2-1, with TRBD1 matching 7 bases. The J segment lost 10 bases and the V segment lost 0 bases, leaving 6 bases of the junction unmatched. CDR1 SGHNT and CDR2 YENEEA come from the germline V gene. This CDR3 contains 14 residues. CDR3 DNA sequence: TGTGCCAGCAGCTTAGAAGCAGACAGGGTAGAGCAGTTCTTC. Its protein product is CASSLEADRVEQFF.

The V and J genes are TRBV12-3 or TRBV12-4 and TRBJ2-1; TRBD2 matches 7 bases. The CDR3 loop spans 15 amino acids. J was trimmed by 6 bases and V by 5 bases; bases with no gene match: 10. In DNA form, the CDR3 reads TGTGCCAGCAGTCGATCGGGGGGACCCTTCAATGAGCAGTTCTTC. Translating gives CASSRSGGPFNEQFF.

The rearrangement uses TRBV20-1 and TRBJ2-5; 7 nucleotides agree with TRBD2. Matching the DNA end better, TRBJ2-7 makes the J call doubtful. The CDR3 consists of 14 residues. In germline, CDR1 is DFQATT, CDR2 SNEGSKA (reference sequence). The CDR3 here is CSARSGTTTTEQYF. As DNA, the CDR3 is TGCAGTGCTCGGTCCGGGACTACTACGACCGAGCAGTACTTC.